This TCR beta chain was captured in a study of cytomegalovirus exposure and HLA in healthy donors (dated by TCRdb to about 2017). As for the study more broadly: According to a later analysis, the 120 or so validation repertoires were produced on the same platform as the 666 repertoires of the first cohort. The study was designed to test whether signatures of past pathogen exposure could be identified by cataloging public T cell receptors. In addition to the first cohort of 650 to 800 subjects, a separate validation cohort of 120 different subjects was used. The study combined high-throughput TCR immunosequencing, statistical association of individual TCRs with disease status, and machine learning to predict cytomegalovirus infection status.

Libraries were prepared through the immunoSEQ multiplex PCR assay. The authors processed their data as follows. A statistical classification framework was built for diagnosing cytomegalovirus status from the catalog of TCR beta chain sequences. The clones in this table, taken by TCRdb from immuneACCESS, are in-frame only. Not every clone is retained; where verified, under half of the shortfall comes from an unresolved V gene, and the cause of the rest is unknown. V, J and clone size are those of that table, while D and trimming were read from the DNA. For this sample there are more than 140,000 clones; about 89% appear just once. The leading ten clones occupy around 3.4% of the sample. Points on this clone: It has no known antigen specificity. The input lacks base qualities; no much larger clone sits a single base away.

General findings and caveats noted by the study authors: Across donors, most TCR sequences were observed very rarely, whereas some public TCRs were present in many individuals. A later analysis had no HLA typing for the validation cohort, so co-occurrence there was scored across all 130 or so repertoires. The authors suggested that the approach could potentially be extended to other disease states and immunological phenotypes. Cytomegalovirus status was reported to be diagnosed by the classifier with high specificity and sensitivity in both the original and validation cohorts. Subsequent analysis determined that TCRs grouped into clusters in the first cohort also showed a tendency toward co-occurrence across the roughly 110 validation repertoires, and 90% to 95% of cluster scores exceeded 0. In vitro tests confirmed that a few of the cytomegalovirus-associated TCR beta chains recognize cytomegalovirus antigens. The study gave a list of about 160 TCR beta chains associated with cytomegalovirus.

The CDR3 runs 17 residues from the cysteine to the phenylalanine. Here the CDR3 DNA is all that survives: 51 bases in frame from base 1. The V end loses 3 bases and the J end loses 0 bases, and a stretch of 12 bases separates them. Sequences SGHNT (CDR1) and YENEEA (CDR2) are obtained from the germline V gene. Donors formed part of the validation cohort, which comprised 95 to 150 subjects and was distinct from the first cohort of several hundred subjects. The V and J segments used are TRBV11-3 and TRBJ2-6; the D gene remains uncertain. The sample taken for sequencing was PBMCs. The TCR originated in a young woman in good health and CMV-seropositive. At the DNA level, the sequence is TGTGCCAGCAGCTTTCTAACAGCCAGCTCTGGGGCCAACGTCCTGACTTTC. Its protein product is CASSFLTASSGANVLTF.